A single sample gave rise to the 9 T cell receptor beta chains below, sequenced in a study of blood T cell repertoires in COVID-19. Profiling relied on immunoSEQ multiplex PCR, and the TCRdb table lists in-frame clones only, not all of them. Of about 69,000 clones listed, roughly nine tenths were seen once; the top ten hold approximately 4.9%. Source material: peripheral blood. The source is a woman aged 18-29 years with acute or convalescent COVID-19.

V gene TRBV11-2 combines with J gene TRBJ2-5; 8 nucleotides line up with TRBD1. V shed 1 base and J 3 bases; nucleotides not matched to a gene: 1. Germline CDR1 SGHAT, CDR2 FQNNGV. There are 14 residues in the CDR3. The CDR3 sequence: CASSLGTGKETQYF. The DNA of the CDR3 is TGTGCCAGCAGCTTAGGGACAGGGAAAGAGACCCAGTACTTC.

The chain joins TRBV19 to TRBJ2-7; 11 bases fit TRBD2. Trimming took 6 bases from V and 2 from J; bases not matched to a gene: 9. The V gene's germline CDR1 is LNHDA and CDR2 SQIVND (reference sequence). The CDR3 is 16 amino acids. The CDR3 nucleotides read TGTGCCAGTAGGCCCCGGTCGACTAGCGGGGCCTACGAGCAGTACTTC. Translating gives CASRPRSTSGAYEQYF. The whole variable domain, filled in from reference TRBV19 and TRBJ2-7, reads DGGITQSPKYLFRKEGQNVTLSCEQNLNHDAMYWYRQDPGQGLRLIYYSQIVNDFQKGDIAEGYSVSREKKESFPLTVTSAQKNPTAFYLCASRPRSTSGAYEQYFGPGTRLTVT.

The gene calls are TRBV6-1 and TRBJ1-2, with TRBD1 matching 9 bases. CDR1 MNHNS and CDR2 SASEGT come from the germline V gene. There are 16 residues in the CDR3. V lost 0 bases and J lost 8; bases outside the gene matches: 10. CDR3 loop: CASSEAGTGRLGGYTF. CDR3 nucleotides: TGTGCCAGCAGTGAAGCGGGGACAGGGCGGTTGGGCGGCTACACCTTC.

J is TRBJ2-3 and V is TRBV19; no reliable D call. The CDR3 is made up of 13 amino acids. Looked up from germline, CDR1 is LNHDA and CDR2 is SQIVND (reference sequence). The V end was cut by 3 bases, the J end by 2 bases, with 6 bases between. CDR3 sequence (DNA): TGTGCCAGTAGTATGGAGTCCACAGATACGCAGTATTTT. This codes for CASSMESTDTQYF.

This chain joins TRBV20-1 and TRBJ1-2, with D possibly matching TRBD1 (6 bases). The CDR3 runs 11 residues. Germline-derived CDR1 and CDR2 are DFQATT and SNEGSKA (reference sequence). V was shortened by 7 bases and J by 1 base, with 7 bases between the two germline ends. CDR3: CSGTDNYGYTF. CDR3 nucleotides: TGCAGTGGGACAGATAACTATGGCTACACCTTC.

V is TRBV14 and J is TRBJ2-3; D may be TRBD2 (5 bases). The CDR3 is made up of 16 amino acids. V shed 1 base and J shed 2 bases, with 13 bases lying between them. Germline CDR1 SGHDN, CDR2 FVKESK. CDR3 sequence: CASSQARLTNTDTQYF. The CDR3, as DNA: TGTGCCAGCAGCCAAGCCCGACTAACCAACACAGATACGCAGTATTTT.

The V and J genes are TRBV7-2 and TRBJ1-6, with TRBD1 matching 8 bases. V dropped 4 bases and J dropped 7; count of bases not matched to a gene: 3. The CDR3 spans 14 residues. Germline CDR1 and CDR2: SGHTA and FQGNSA. In DNA form, the CDR3 reads TGTGCCAGCAGCTCCGGGACAGGCAATTCACCCCTCCACTTT. This codes for CASSSGTGNSPLHF.

This sequence joins TRBV3-1 (or the pseudogene TRBV3-2) and TRBJ1-5; D perhaps matches TRBD1 (5 bases). Between the trimmed V and J ends, which lost 4 bases and 5 bases, there was a span of 9 bases. Germline CDR1 is LGHDT and CDR2 is YNNKEL (reference sequence). The CDR3 is 13 residues long. This CDR3 is CASSRGEYQPQHF. Written as DNA, the CDR3 is TGTGCCAGCAGCCGGGGGGAATATCAGCCCCAGCATTTT.

The gene calls are TRBV6-6 and TRBJ1-4; TRBD1 matches 7 bases. The CDR3 is 14 amino acids. After removal of 6 bases from V and 5 bases from J, the junction contained 6 bases not matched to a gene. Germline CDR1 MNHNY, CDR2 SVGAGI (reference sequence). DNA for the CDR3: TGTGCCAGCAGCCGCGACAGGGACAATGAAAAACTGTTTTTT. Its protein is CASSRDRDNEKLFF.